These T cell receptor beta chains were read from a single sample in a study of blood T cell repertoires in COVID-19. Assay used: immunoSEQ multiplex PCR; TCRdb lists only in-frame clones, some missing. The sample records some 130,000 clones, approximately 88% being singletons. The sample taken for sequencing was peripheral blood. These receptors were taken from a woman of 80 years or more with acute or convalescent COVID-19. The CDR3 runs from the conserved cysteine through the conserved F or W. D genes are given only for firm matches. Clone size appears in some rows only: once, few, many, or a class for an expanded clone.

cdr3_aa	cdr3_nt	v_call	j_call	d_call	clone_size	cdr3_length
CASRAGTSYEQYF	TGTGCCAGCAGGGCTGGGACTAGCTACGAGCAGTACTTC	TRBV2	TRBJ2-7	TRBD2	NA	13
CASSSQGAVGTEAFF	TGTGCCAGCAGCTCACAGGGGGCAGTGGGAACTGAAGCTTTCTTT	TRBV7-2	TRBJ1-1	TRBD1	few	15
CASSLAEDTEAFF	TGTGCTAGCAGCTTAGCTGAGGACACTGAAGCTTTCTTT	TRBV7-7	TRBJ1-1	NA	NA	13
CASSLLAGTDTQYF	TGTGCCAGCAGCTTACTAGCGGGCACAGATACGCAGTATTTT	TRBV7-2	TRBJ2-3	TRBD2	NA	14
CATSRDQWTGSYNEQFF	TGTGCCACCAGCAGAGATCAGTGGACGGGATCCTACAATGAGCAGTTCTTC	TRBV15	TRBJ2-1	NA	many	17
CAISESRDSFNQPQHF	TGTGCCATCAGTGAGTCCCGGGACAGTTTCAATCAGCCCCAGCATTTT	TRBV10-3	TRBJ1-5	TRBD1	NA	16
CASSPSGTAAYEQYF	TGTGCCAGCAGCCCAAGCGGGACCGCCGCATACGAGCAGTACTTC	TRBV11-2	TRBJ2-7	TRBD2	NA	15
CASSLFRLRGQMTNYGYTF	TGTGCCAGCAGCTTATTCAGGCTTCGGGGACAGATGACTAACTATGGCTACACCTTC	TRBV7-2	TRBJ1-2	TRBD1	NA	19
CAWSVLGQPQHF	TGTGCCTGGAGTGTACTTGGTCAGCCCCAGCATTTT	TRBV30	TRBJ1-5	NA	few	12
CATRDRGNSGNTIYF	TGTGCCACCCGGGACAGAGGTAACTCTGGAAACACCATATATTTT	TRBV15	TRBJ1-3	TRBD1	NA	15